The clone carrying this TCR beta chain was observed at least ten times. This entry is derived from a study of molecular identifiers for immune sequencing clone quantification. TCRdb re-called the PCR reads with MiXCR, one entry per CDR3 protein. Of about 640,000 distinct CDR3 sequences in the sample, approximately 20% were seen once. The receptor's source is a human donor in good health. Some libraries in this study had Jurkat cell RNA spiked in. Source material: naive CD8+ T cells from blood, with Jurkat cell RNA spiked in. The subset here: FACS-sorted CD8+CD4-CCR7+CD45RA+ naive T cells.

As DNA, the CDR3 is TGCGCCAGCAGCCAAGATCGCGGCGGACAGGGACCAGTGAACTATGGCTACACCTTC. Protein: CASSQDRGGQGPVNYGYTF. The J gene is TRBJ1-2, the V gene TRBV4-3; 8 nucleotides line up with TRBD1. Germline loops: CDR1 LGHNA, CDR2 YSLEER. The J segment lost 2 bases and the V segment lost 0 bases, leaving 14 bases of the junction unmatched. The CDR3 consists of 19 residues.